Following are 31 T cell receptor beta chains from one sample sequenced in a study of blood T cell repertoires in COVID-19. The data were produced by immunoSEQ multiplex PCR, yet TCRdb's version contains in-frame clones alone and is incomplete. The sample consists of about 230,000 clones, about 87% of them appearing once. The material sequenced was peripheral blood. Every receptor here comes from a man aged 25 to 45 with COVID-19, enrolled during active disease.

This chain joins TRBV19 and TRBJ1-2; 9 bases map to TRBD1. The CDR3 runs to 14 residues. Germline CDR1 LNHDA, CDR2 SQIVND (reference sequence). Trimming took 7 bases from V and 3 from J; bases not matched to a gene: 6. The CDR3 nucleotides read TGTGCCAGTACTCCGGGACAGGGAGACTATGGCTACACCTTC. Protein product: CASTPGQGDYGYTF.

V usage is TRBV19 and J usage is TRBJ1-1, with D maybe TRBD1 (6 bases). This CDR3 has 14 amino acids. Trimming stripped 8 bases from V and 1 base from J, with 14 bases between. From germline, CDR1 is LNHDA and CDR2 SQIVND (reference sequence). The CDR3 loop reads CASLDSTKNTEAFF. The CDR3 DNA sequence: TGTGCCAGTCTGGACAGTACCAAGAACACTGAAGCTTTCTTT.

The chain links TRBV28 to TRBJ2-2; D perhaps matches TRBD1 (5 bases). The V gene's germline CDR1 is MDHEN and CDR2 SYDVKM. This CDR3 comprises 15 residues. Trimming shortened V by 1 base and J by 4 bases, and 10 bases separated the two germline ends. Here the CDR3 reads CASSLFRATTGELFF. DNA of the CDR3: TGTGCCAGCAGTTTATTCAGGGCGACCACCGGGGAGCTGTTTTTT.

V usage is TRBV19 and J usage is TRBJ1-3; 7 positions agree with TRBD1. CDR1 LNHDA and CDR2 SQIVND come from the germline V gene (reference sequence). V lost 6 bases to trimming and J lost 4 bases; unmatched junction nucleotides: 9. The CDR3 is made up of 15 amino acids. The CDR3 reads CASRRGPGQGNTIYF. CDR3 in DNA: TGTGCCAGTAGGAGAGGACCGGGACAGGGAAACACCATATATTTT.

The chain carries TRBV9 and TRBJ1-2; possibly TRBD1 for D (5 bases). The CDR3 is made up of 16 amino acids. Per germline, CDR1 SGDLS and CDR2 YYNGEE. Trimming took 0 bases from V and 6 from J, leaving 18 bases between them. DNA of the CDR3: TGTGCCAGCAGCGTAGCTGGGCAGGCCGGACAAGATGGCTACACCTTC. This encodes CASSVAGQAGQDGYTF.

The V and J genes are TRBV27 and TRBJ1-5; 8 nucleotides line up with TRBD1. Trimming cost V 7 bases and J 3 bases; bases outside gene matches: 5. The germline gives CDR1 MNHEY, CDR2 SMNVEV (reference sequence). This CDR3 is built from 14 residues. The CDR3 nucleotides are TGTGCCAGCACCGACAGGGGTCCCAATCAGCCCCAGCATTTT. Translation: CASTDRGPNQPQHF.

This clone was seen a few times. This rearrangement joins TRBV19 to TRBJ1-1; D is perhaps TRBD1 (6 bases). The germline V gene has CDR1 LNHDA and CDR2 SQIVND (reference sequence). The V end lost 7 bases, the J end lost 3 bases, and 21 bases lay between the germline ends. This CDR3 has 16 residues. The CDR3 protein is CASILSVGRGDTEAFF. CDR3 nucleotide sequence: TGTGCCAGTATCCTAAGCGTCGGGAGGGGGGACACTGAAGCTTTCTTT.

The chain carries TRBV4-2 and TRBJ1-5, with 9 bases identical to TRBD1. The V segment lost 3 bases and the J segment 5 bases; nucleotides outside the gene matches: 2. This CDR3 has 14 amino acids. Germline values: CDR1 LGHNA, CDR2 YNFKEQ. CDR3 nucleotide sequence: TGTGCCAGCAGCCACGGGACAGGGTATCAGCCCCAGCATTTT. This codes for CASSHGTGYQPQHF.

There are a few counts of this clone. This rearrangement joins TRBV6-4 to TRBJ2-1; no clear D gene. The CDR3 consists of 14 residues. Deletions cut 2 bases from V and 3 bases from J, with 8 bases between. The germline V gene encodes CDR1 MRHNA and CDR2 SNTAGT. The CDR3 DNA is TGTGCCAGCAGTGACGGGCCAGACTACAATGAGCAGTTCTTC. Residues: CASSDGPDYNEQFF.

The chain combines TRBV7-8 with TRBJ2-7, with TRBD1 matching 8 bases. Losses at the gene ends were 5 bases for V and 2 bases for J; bases not matched to a gene: 11. CDR3 size: 16 residues. In germline, CDR1 is SGHVS, CDR2 FQNEAQ. The CDR3 loop is CASSPKWGTGTYEQYF. CDR3 DNA: TGTGCCAGCAGCCCGAAGTGGGGGACAGGTACCTACGAGCAGTACTTC.

This clone was detected only a few times. This rearrangement joins TRBV5-1 to TRBJ2-2, with D maybe TRBD2 (6 bases). CDR3 size: 15 residues. V lost 6 bases and J lost 5, with 17 bases in between. Germline V gives CDR1 SGHRS, CDR2 YFSETQ. The CDR3 DNA is TGCGCCAGCACCCAGGGACTCCCCGGGACCGGGGAGCTGTTTTTT. Translation gives CASTQGLPGTGELFF.

The CDR3 nucleotides are TGTGCCAGCTCACCTTCGTCGGCAGATTTCCTAGGGCCCCAGCATTTT. This codes for CASSPSSADFLGPQHF. This chain links TRBV18 with TRBJ1-5; D not certain. From germline, CDR1 is KGHSH and CDR2 LQKENI. The germline V and J ends were trimmed by 3 bases and 9 bases, with 21 bases remaining between them. The CDR3 consists of 16 residues.

This clone has just one count. This chain links TRBV5-1 with TRBJ2-7, with 9 nucleotides matching TRBD1. Germline CDR1 is SGHRS and CDR2 is YFSETQ. This CDR3 spans 15 amino acids. V lost 4 bases and J lost 3; bases outside the gene matches: 8. This CDR3 is CASSPGQGLLYEQYF. CDR3 DNA sequence: TGCGCCAGCAGCCCCGGACAGGGGTTGCTCTACGAGCAGTACTTC.

J is TRBJ1-5 and V is TRBV18; weak D call: TRBD1 (5 bases). The V end was cut by 6 bases, the J end by 0 bases, with 12 bases between. CDR3 length equals 15 residues. The V gene's germline CDR1 is KGHSH and CDR2 LQKENI. DNA of the CDR3: TGTGCCAGCTCCCCAGGGCGGGCTAGCAATCAGCCCCAGCATTTT. This codes for CASSPGRASNQPQHF. Looking up the rest from reference TRBV18 and TRBJ1-5 gives the full variable domain: NAGVMQNPRHLVRRRGQEARLRCSPMKGHSHVYWYRQLPEEGLKFMVYLQKENIIDESGMPKERFSAEFPKEGPSILRIQQVVRGDSAAYFCASSPGRASNQPQHFGDGTRLSIL.

This clone was observed once. The V call is TRBV4-1, the J call TRBJ2-2; the match to TRBD1 covers 8 bases. This CDR3 comprises 18 residues. Germline CDR1 is MGHRA and CDR2 is YSYEKL. Trimming removed 4 bases from V and 1 base from J; junction bases left unmatched: 11. The CDR3 sequence: CASSPTSTGTGNTGELFF. The DNA of the CDR3 is TGCGCCAGCAGCCCCACATCTACCGGGACAGGGAACACCGGGGAGCTGTTTTTT.

CDR3 amino acids: CASSPPPGTQYF. Written as DNA, the CDR3 is TGTGCCAGCTCACCTCCCCCGGGTACGCAGTATTTT. The chain has TRBV18 and TRBJ2-3; D not resolved. CDR1 is KGHSH and CDR2 is LQKENI in the germline V gene. CDR3 length: 12 amino acids. Trimming cost V 3 bases and J 8 bases, with 9 bases left between them.

This clone was picked up one time. This chain joins TRBV7-2 and TRBJ1-1; 7 positions agree with TRBD1. CDR1 is SGHTA, CDR2 FQGNSA, per germline. Losses at the gene ends were 5 bases for V and 10 bases for J; bases not matched to a gene: 10. CDR3 size: 13 residues. Here the CDR3 DNA reads TGTGCCAGCAGCGTCCAGGAGGGGGCGGGAGCTTTCTTT. It yields the protein CASSVQEGAGAFF.

The CDR3 DNA reads as TGTGCCAGCAGGCGTACGTCTCCGGAGAATGAGCAGTTCTTC. It yields the protein CASRRTSPENEQFF. This rearrangement joins TRBV6-5 to TRBJ2-1, with unresolved D. CDR3 size: 14 residues. Germline V gene lookup returns CDR1 MNHEY and CDR2 SVGAGI. With 6 bases removed from V and 7 bases from J, the gap between germline ends came to 16 bases.

V is TRBV14 and J is TRBJ1-1; 8 bases align to TRBD1. The ends lost 4 bases at V and 0 bases at J; junction bases unmatched: 7. The CDR3 loop spans 16 amino acids. Germline V gene sequence: CDR1 SGHDN, CDR2 FVKESK. The CDR3 nucleotides are TGTGCCAGCAGCCCAGGCAGGGGGCGAGTGAACACTGAAGCTTTCTTT. Its translation is CASSPGRGRVNTEAFF.

The J gene is TRBJ1-2, the V gene TRBV4-3, with 9 bases that match TRBD1. The germline V gene has CDR1 LGHNA and CDR2 YSLEER. The CDR3 loop spans 17 amino acids. Trimming cost V 4 bases and J 2 bases; bases outside gene matches: 11. The CDR3 here is CASSRATHRGLNYGYTF. The DNA of the CDR3 is TGCGCCAGCAGCCGAGCCACCCACAGGGGGCTGAACTATGGCTACACCTTC.

The chain recombines TRBV11-3 with TRBJ1-3; D not resolved. Germline values: CDR1 SGHNT, CDR2 YENEEA. This CDR3 region has 14 residues. V lost 1 base and J 2 bases, leaving 6 bases between the germline ends. The CDR3 region has the DNA TGTGCCAGCAGCTTAGGGGGAGCTGGAAACACCATATATTTT. Its translation is CASSLGGAGNTIYF.

V and J are TRBV18 and TRBJ1-2; TRBD1 aligns across 7 bases. The CDR3 is made up of 16 amino acids. CDR1 is KGHSH and CDR2 is LQKENI in the germline V gene. V gave up 2 bases and J gave up 2 bases; unmatched junction bases: 8. This CDR3 reads CASSPGETGENYGYTF. The CDR3 DNA reads as TGTGCCAGCTCACCAGGAGAAACAGGGGAGAACTATGGCTACACCTTC.

This clone has a single count. This chain uses TRBV7-9 with TRBJ2-2; maybe TRBD1 (6 bases). The CDR3 is made up of 17 amino acids. Per the germline V gene, CDR1 is SEHNR and CDR2 is FQNEAQ (reference sequence). V lost 2 bases to trimming and J lost 4 bases, with 17 bases between them. The CDR3 here is CASSLWLGQGRTGELFF. Written as DNA, the CDR3 is TGTGCCAGCAGCTTATGGTTGGGGCAGGGGCGCACCGGGGAGCTGTTTTTT.

The V call is TRBV6-5, the J call TRBJ2-7, with TRBD2 matching 11 bases. The germline V gene has CDR1 MNHEY and CDR2 SVGAGI. Trimming took 2 bases from V and 1 from J; bases not matched to a gene: 4. The CDR3 has 16 amino acids. The CDR3 sequence: CASSYTGTSGSYEQYF. CDR3 DNA sequence: TGTGCCAGCAGTTACACCGGGACTAGCGGTTCCTACGAGCAGTACTTC.

The V and J genes are TRBV5-5 and TRBJ2-1, with 7 bases identical to TRBD2. The length of the CDR3 is 15 residues. Germline V gives CDR1 SGHKS, CDR2 YYEKEE (reference sequence). The V gene end was trimmed by 4 bases and the J gene end by 0 bases; junction bases not matched to a gene: 4. CDR3 DNA sequence: TGTGCCAGCAGCCTAGGACTAGACTCCTACAATGAGCAGTTCTTC. Translating gives CASSLGLDSYNEQFF.

The CDR3 spells CSVLLASYEQYF. CDR3 DNA: TGCAGCGTCCTTTTGGCCTCCTACGAGCAGTACTTC. The chain combines TRBV29-1 with TRBJ2-7; no firm D call. The CDR3 loop spans 12 amino acids. Germline lookup yields CDR1 SQVTM and CDR2 ANQGSEA. Trimming pared 6 bases from V and 0 bases from J, leaving 9 bases between.

The rearrangement uses TRBV5-6 and TRBJ2-5, with D perhaps TRBD1 (7 bases). The length of the CDR3 is 15 residues. Trimming removed 1 base at V and 5 bases at J, with 15 bases between. Germline CDR1 and CDR2: SGHDT and YYEEEE. The CDR3 protein is CASSLSPTGRETQYF. The CDR3 nucleotides read TGTGCCAGCAGCTTGAGTCCGACAGGGAGGGAGACCCAGTACTTC.

This rearrangement joins TRBV30 to TRBJ1-5; D unresolved. This CDR3 has 15 amino acids. Per germline, CDR1 GTSNPN and CDR2 SVGIG (reference sequence). Between the trimmed V and J ends, which lost 2 bases and 0 bases, there was a span of 11 bases. CDR3: CAWSFGSHSNQPQHF. As DNA, the CDR3 is TGTGCCTGGAGTTTCGGGAGCCATAGCAATCAGCCCCAGCATTTT.

The table lists this clone with a count of one. The rearrangement links TRBV4-1 to TRBJ2-2; perhaps TRBD2 as D (5 bases). V lost 2 bases, J lost 5 bases, and 6 bases lay in between. From germline, CDR1 is MGHRA and CDR2 YSYEKL. The CDR3 runs to 13 residues. The chain's CDR3 is CASSQPGTGELFF. The CDR3 DNA reads as TGCGCCAGCAGCCAACCGGGGACCGGGGAGCTGTTTTTT.

This chain links TRBV7-9 with TRBJ2-3; 9 nucleotides align to TRBD1. The CDR3 spans 15 residues. The ends lost 1 base at V and 3 bases at J; junction bases unmatched: 2. CDR1 is SEHNR and CDR2 is FQNEAQ in the germline V gene (reference sequence). In DNA form, the CDR3 reads TGTGCCAGCAGCTTAGGGGACAGGGCGACAGATACGCAGTATTTT. It specifies CASSLGDRATDTQYF.

CDR3 sequence: CAIGTGGIGNTIYF. The DNA for the CDR3 is TGTGCCATCGGGACAGGGGGCATTGGAAACACCATATATTTT. The chain combines TRBV10-3 with TRBJ1-3; 12 positions agree with TRBD1. V was clipped by 8 bases and J by 3 bases; unmatched bases: 2. The CDR3 consists of 14 residues. Germline values: CDR1 ENHRY, CDR2 SYGVKD.